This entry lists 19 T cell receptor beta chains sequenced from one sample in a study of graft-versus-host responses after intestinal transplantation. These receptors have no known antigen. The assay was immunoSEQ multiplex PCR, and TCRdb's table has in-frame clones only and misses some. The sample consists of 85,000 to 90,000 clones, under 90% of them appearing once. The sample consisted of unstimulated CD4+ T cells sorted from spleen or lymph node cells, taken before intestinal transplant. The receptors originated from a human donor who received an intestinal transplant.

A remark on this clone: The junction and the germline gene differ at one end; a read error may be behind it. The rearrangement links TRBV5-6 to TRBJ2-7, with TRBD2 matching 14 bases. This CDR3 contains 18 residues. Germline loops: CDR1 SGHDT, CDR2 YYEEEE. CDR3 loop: CASSFGPATSGGEYGQYF. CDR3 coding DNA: TGTGCCAGCAGCTTCGGTCCCGCGACTAGCGGGGGGGAATACGGGCAGTACTTC.

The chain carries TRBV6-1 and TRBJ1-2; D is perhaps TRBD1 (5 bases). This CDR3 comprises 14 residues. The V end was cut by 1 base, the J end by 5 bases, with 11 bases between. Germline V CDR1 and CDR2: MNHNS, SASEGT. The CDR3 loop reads CASSEVGRVYGYTF. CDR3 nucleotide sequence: TGTGCCAGCAGTGAAGTTGGCAGGGTGTATGGCTACACCTTC.

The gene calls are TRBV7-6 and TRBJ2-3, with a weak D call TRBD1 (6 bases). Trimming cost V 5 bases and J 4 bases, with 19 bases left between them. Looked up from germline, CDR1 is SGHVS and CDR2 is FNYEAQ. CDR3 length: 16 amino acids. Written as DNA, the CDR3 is TGTGCCAGCAGCAGTAAGCCAGGGGTCCGGGCAGATACGCAGTATTTT. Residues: CASSSKPGVRADTQYF.

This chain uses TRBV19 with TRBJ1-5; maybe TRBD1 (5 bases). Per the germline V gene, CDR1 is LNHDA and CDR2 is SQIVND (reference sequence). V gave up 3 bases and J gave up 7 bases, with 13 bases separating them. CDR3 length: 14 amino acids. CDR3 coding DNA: TGTGCCAGTAGTATGGGGCCAGAAGCGCAGCCCCAGCATTTT. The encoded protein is CASSMGPEAQPQHF.

The CDR3 DNA follows: TGCGCCAGCAGCTTGGGTCAGGGGGCCTCTGGAAACACCATATATTTT. It specifies CASSLGQGASGNTIYF. The chain combines TRBV5-1 with TRBJ1-3; 8 bases match TRBD1. The germline gives CDR1 SGHRS, CDR2 YFSETQ. Unmatched junction bases numbered 2, after V lost 0 bases and J lost 0 bases. The CDR3 consists of 16 residues.

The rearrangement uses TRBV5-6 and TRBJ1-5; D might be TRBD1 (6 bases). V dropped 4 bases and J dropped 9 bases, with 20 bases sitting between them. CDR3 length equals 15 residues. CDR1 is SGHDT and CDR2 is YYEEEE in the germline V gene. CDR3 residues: CASSVWGQNFSPQHF. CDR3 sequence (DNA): TGTGCCAGCAGCGTGTGGGGGCAGAATTTCTCGCCCCAGCATTTT.

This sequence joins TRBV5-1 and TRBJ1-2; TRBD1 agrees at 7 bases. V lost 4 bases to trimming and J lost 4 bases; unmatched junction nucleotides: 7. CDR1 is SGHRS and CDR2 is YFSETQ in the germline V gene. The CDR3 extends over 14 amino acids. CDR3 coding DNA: TGCGCCAGCAGCGAGGAGACAGGGTCCTATGGCTACACCTTC. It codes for CASSEETGSYGYTF.

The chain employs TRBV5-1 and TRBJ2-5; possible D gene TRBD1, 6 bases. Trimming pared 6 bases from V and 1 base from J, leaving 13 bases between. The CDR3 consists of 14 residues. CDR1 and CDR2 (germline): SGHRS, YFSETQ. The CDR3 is CASTLPGAQETQYF. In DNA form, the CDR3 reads TGCGCCAGCACCCTCCCAGGGGCCCAAGAGACCCAGTACTTC.

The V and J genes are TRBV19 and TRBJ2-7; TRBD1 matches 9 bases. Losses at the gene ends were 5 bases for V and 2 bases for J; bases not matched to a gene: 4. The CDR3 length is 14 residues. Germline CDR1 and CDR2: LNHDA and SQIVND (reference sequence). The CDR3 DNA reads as TGTGCCAGTAGTCCCGGACAGGGGCCCTACGAGCAGTACTTC. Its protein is CASSPGQGPYEQYF.

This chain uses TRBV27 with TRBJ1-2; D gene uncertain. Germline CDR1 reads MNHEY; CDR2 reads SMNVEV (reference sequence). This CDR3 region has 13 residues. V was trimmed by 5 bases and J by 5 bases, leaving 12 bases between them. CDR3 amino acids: CASSLRGLYGYTF. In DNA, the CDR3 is TGTGCCAGCAGTCTGCGCGGCCTATATGGCTACACCTTC.

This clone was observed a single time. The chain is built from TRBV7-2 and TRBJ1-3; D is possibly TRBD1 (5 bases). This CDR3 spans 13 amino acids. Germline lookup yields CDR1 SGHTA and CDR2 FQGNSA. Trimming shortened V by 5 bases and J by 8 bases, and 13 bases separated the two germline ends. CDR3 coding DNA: TGTGCCAGCAGCCCTACGGGGGGGTACACCATATATTTT. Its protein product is CASSPTGGYTIYF.

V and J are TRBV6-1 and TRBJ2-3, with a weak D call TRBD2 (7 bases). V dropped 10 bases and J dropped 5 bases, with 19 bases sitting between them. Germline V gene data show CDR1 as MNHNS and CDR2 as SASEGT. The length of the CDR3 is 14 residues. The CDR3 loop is CATKSRGAGDTQYF. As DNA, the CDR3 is TGTGCCACCAAATCCCGGGGGGCTGGAGATACGCAGTATTTT.

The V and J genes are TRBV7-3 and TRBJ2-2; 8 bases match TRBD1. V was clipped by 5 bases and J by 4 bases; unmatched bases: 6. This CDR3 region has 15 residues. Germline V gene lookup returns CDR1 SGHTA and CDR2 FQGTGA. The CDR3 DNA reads TGTGCCAGCAGCCGCCAGGGGGCGTTCACCGGGGAGCTGTTTTTT. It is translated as CASSRQGAFTGELFF.

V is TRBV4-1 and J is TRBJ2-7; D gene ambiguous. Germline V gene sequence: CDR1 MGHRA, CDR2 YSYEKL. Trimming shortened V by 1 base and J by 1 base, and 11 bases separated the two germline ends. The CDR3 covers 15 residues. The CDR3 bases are TGCGCCAGCAGCCAAGTCACGGGTGCGTCCTACGAGCAGTACTTC. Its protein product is CASSQVTGASYEQYF.

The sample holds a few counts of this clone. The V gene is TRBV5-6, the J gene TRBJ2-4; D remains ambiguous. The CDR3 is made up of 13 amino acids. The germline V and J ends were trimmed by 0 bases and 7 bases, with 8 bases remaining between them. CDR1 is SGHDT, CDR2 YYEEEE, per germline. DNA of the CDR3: TGTGCCAGCAGCTTGGGTGAGTCGAACATTCAGTACTTC. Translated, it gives CASSLGESNIQYF.

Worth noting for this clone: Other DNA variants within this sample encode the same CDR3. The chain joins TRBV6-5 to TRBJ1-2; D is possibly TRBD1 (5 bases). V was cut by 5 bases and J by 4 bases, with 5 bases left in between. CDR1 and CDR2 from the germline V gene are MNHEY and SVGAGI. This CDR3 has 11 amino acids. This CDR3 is CASSQGYGYTF. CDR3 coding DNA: TGTGCCAGCAGTCAGGGCTATGGCTACACCTTC.

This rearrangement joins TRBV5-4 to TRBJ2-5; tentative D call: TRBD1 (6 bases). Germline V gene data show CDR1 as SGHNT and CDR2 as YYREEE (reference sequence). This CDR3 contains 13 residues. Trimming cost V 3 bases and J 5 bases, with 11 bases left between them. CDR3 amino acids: CASSSTGTETQYF. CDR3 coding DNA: TGTGCCAGCAGCTCCACAGGGACGGAGACCCAGTACTTC.

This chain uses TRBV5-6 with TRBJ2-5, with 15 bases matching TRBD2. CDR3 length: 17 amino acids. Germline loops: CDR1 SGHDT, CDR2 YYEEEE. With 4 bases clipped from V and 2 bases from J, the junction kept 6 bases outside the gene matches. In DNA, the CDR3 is TGTGCCAGCAGCCTGGGACTAGCGGGGGGTCTACAAGAGACCCAGTACTTC. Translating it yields CASSLGLAGGLQETQYF.

Here the CDR3 DNA reads TGCGCCAGCAGCCCGCACCATGGGACAGGGTCCTACGAGCAGTACTTC. Its translation: CASSPHHGTGSYEQYF. The chain has TRBV5-1 and TRBJ2-7, with 9 bases aligning to TRBD1. The CDR3 is 16 residues long. Per the germline V gene, CDR1 is SGHRS and CDR2 is YFSETQ. Germline trimming cut 4 bases from V and 1 base from J; bases unmatched to any gene: 9.